This is a list of T cell receptor beta chains from one sample in a study of T-cell memory formation after mild COVID-19. TCRdb independently ran MiXCR on the 5' RACE reads; one entry per CDR3 protein. The profile shows approximately 150,000 distinct CDR3 sequences, roughly 6.2% of them singletons. Sequenced input: PBMCs or a T cell subset sorted from them (not recorded which). The receptors were gathered from an adult woman who had mild COVID-19 (a few samples of this study predate the infection). Cell type and time point are not known. The CDR3 runs from the conserved cysteine through the conserved F or W. The D gene is left open where the match is weak. Clone size is stated in some rows and not others, as once, few, many or a class when expanded.

>TRBJ2-1|14|TRBV5-1|many|.
CASSRPGTYNEQFF
TGCGCCAGCAGCCGGCCAGGGACCTACAATGAGCAGTTCTTC
>TRBJ2-3|16|TRBV6-2/TRBV6-3|many|.
CASSQRTKMSTDTQYF
TGTGCCAGCAGTCAAAGGACCAAAATGAGCACAGATACGCAGTATTTT
>TRBJ2-1|15|TRBV29-1|.|TRBD2
CSVEERAGGLRRQFF
TGCAGCGTTGAAGAAAGGGCGGGGGGCCTTCGTAGGCAGTTCTTC
>TRBJ1-2|14|TRBV5-8|few|.
CASSSHRFQDGYTF
TGTGCCAGCAGCAGTCACAGGTTTCAGGATGGCTACACCTTC
>TRBJ2-7|14|TRBV12-3/TRBV12-4|.|.
CASSFGRPSYEQYF
TGTGCCAGCAGTTTTGGGCGGCCGTCCTACGAGCAGTACTTC
>TRBJ2-1|12|TRBV18|.|.
CASSPQGIEQFF
TGTGCCAGCTCACCCCAAGGTATCGAGCAGTTCTTC
>TRBJ2-1|14|TRBV29-1|.|.
CSVEGGREGNEQFF
TGCAGCGTTGAAGGTGGCCGGGAAGGCAATGAGCAGTTCTTC
>TRBJ1-1|14|TRBV24-1|many|.
CATSDAGRRNEAFF
TGTGCCACCAGTGACGCGGGACGGCGAAATGAAGCTTTCTTT
>TRBJ1-1|13|TRBV2|few|.
CASSLHINTEAFF
TGTGCCAGCAGTCTACACATAAACACTGAAGCTTTCTTT
>TRBJ2-4|16|TRBV10-3|.|TRBD2
CAISTSGAIAKNIQYF
TGTGCCATCTCGACTAGCGGGGCAATAGCCAAAAACATTCAGTACTTC
>TRBJ2-1|15|TRBV25-1|many|TRBD2
CASSDGGSSYNEQFF
TGTGCCAGCAGTGATGGCGGGAGCTCCTACAATGAGCAGTTCTTC
>TRBJ2-1|13|TRBV5-4|many|.
CASIRLGGDEQFF
TGTGCCAGCATACGACTAGGCGGAGATGAGCAGTTCTTC
>TRBJ2-7|15|TRBV6-5|many|.
CASSYIQGSSYEQYF
TGTGCCAGCAGTTACATACAGGGCAGCTCCTACGAGCAGTACTTC
>TRBJ2-5|14|TRBV3-1|.|.
CASSQAGGIETQYF
TGTGCCAGCAGCCAAGCAGGAGGGATAGAGACCCAGTACTTC
>TRBJ2-2|17|TRBV4-1|few|TRBD2
CASSPLGTSGGAGELFF
TGCGCCAGCAGCCCACTCGGGACTAGCGGGGGGGCCGGGGAGCTGTTTTTT
>TRBJ1-4|16|TRBV18|few|TRBD1
CASSPRQGLGDEKLFF
TGTGCCAGCTCACCGCGACAGGGCCTGGGCGATGAAAAACTGTTTTTT
>TRBJ1-4|16|TRBV7-9|many|.
CASSLGQQPSNEKLFF
TGTGCCAGCAGCTTAGGTCAACAGCCTTCTAATGAAAAACTGTTTTTT
>TRBJ2-3|15|TRBV12-3/TRBV12-4|few|.
CASSFSGDLGDTQYF
TGTGCCAGCAGTTTCTCGGGAGACCTGGGGGATACGCAGTATTTT
>TRBJ1-2|14|TRBV6-5|few|.
CASSYGGFVGGYTF
TGTGCCAGCAGTTACGGGGGATTCGTGGGTGGCTACACCTTC
>TRBJ2-3|18|TRBV6-6|many|TRBD2
CASSYSAGGPRGTDTQYF
TGTGCCAGCAGTTACTCGGCGGGGGGGCCACGGGGGACAGATACGCAGTATTTT
>TRBJ2-1|13|TRBV29-1|.|.
CSVEEDSYNEQFF
TGCAGCGTTGAAGAGGACAGCTACAATGAGCAGTTCTTC
>TRBJ2-7|16|TRBV3-1|many|TRBD1
CASSRHGQGSRAEQYF
TGTGCCAGCAGCCGGCATGGACAGGGTTCTAGAGCCGAGCAGTACTTC
>TRBJ2-2|18|TRBV7-2|few|.
CASSDPLGGSRNTGELFF
TGTGCCAGCAGCGACCCTTTAGGTGGGAGCAGAAACACCGGGGAGCTGTTTTTT
>TRBJ2-3|15|TRBV5-1|many|TRBD2
CASSLSGGASDTQYF
TGCGCCAGCAGCTTAAGCGGGGGGGCCTCAGATACGCAGTATTTT
>TRBJ1-2|13|TRBV20-1|few|.
CSASVREVYGYTF
TGCAGTGCTAGCGTTCGGGAAGTCTATGGCTACACCTTC
>TRBJ2-1|16|TRBV24-1|many|TRBD2
CATSDHQGLAGGEQFF
TGTGCCACCAGTGACCACCAGGGACTAGCGGGAGGTGAGCAGTTCTTC
>TRBJ1-1|13|TRBV4-3|few|.
CASSQGWNTEAFF
TGCGCCAGCAGCCAGGGGTGGAACACTGAAGCTTTCTTT
>TRBJ2-1|17|TRBV3-1|many|TRBD2
CASSHPERLAGDNEQFF
TGTGCCAGCAGCCACCCGGAACGGCTAGCGGGGGACAATGAGCAGTTCTTC
>TRBJ2-5|15|TRBV12-3/TRBV12-4|.|.
CASSPSTGLGETQYF
TGTGCCAGCAGCCCCTCCACAGGGTTAGGCGAGACCCAGTACTTC